A single sample is the source of the 17 T cell receptor beta chains below, sequenced in a study of CD8 T cells in Susac syndrome. Random-hexamer reverse transcription was applied to roughly 0.5 to 1 ug RNA. In TCRdb, the immunoSEQ multiplex PCR reads were re-called with MiXCR into one record per CDR3 protein. Counted here are more than 65,000 distinct CDR3 sequences, 95% occurring once; the ten biggest clones make up 0.24%. Sequencing was done on a sample of CD8+ T cells from PBMCs. The source of these receptors is a human donor in good health.

The count of this clonotype is one. The rearrangement uses TRBV5-4 and TRBJ1-2, with D uncertain. CDR3 size: 11 residues. The germline V and J ends were trimmed by 3 bases and 8 bases, with 8 bases remaining between them. The germline V gene has CDR1 SGHNT and CDR2 YYREEE (reference sequence). CDR3 sequence: CASSYGRGYTF. The CDR3 DNA reads TGTGCCAGCAGCTACGGGAGGGGCTACACCTTC.

V gene TRBV20-1 combines with J gene TRBJ2-5, with 7 bases identical to TRBD1. This CDR3 region has 13 residues. Germline values: CDR1 DFQATT, CDR2 SNEGSKA (reference sequence). Losses at the gene ends were 6 bases for V and 1 base for J; bases not matched to a gene: 5. CDR3 nucleotide sequence: TGCAGTGCACCGACAGGGCCCCAAGAGACCCAGTACTTC. Translation gives CSAPTGPQETQYF.

The genes are TRBV4-2 and TRBJ1-2, with 7 bases aligning to TRBD1. Germline V CDR1 and CDR2: LGHNA, YNFKEQ. After removal of 4 bases from V and 4 bases from J, the junction contained 3 bases not matched to a gene. The CDR3 sequence is 13 residues long. The CDR3 bases are TGTGCCAGCAGCCCGAGGGACAGCTATGGCTACACCTTC. Amino acids: CASSPRDSYGYTF.

This sequence joins TRBV9 and TRBJ2-5, with D perhaps TRBD2 (7 bases). V lost 0 bases and J 1 base, leaving 13 bases between the germline ends. CDR1 is SGDLS, CDR2 YYNGEE, per germline. This CDR3 has 16 amino acids. The CDR3 reads CASSVDMRGGQETQYF. In DNA, the CDR3 is TGTGCCAGCAGCGTAGACATGAGGGGGGGCCAAGAGACCCAGTACTTC.

This clonotype came up once. J is TRBJ2-7 and V is TRBV12-3 or TRBV12-4; the D gene could be TRBD1 or TRBD2 (5 bases each). Trimming pared 3 bases from V and 1 base from J, leaving 10 bases between. The CDR3 contains 14 residues. Here the CDR3 DNA reads TGTGCCAGCAGTTTGGGACGGCTATCCTACGAGCAGTACTTC. Protein product: CASSLGRLSYEQYF.

The genes are TRBV6-2 or TRBV6-3 and TRBJ2-2; D uncertain. With 9 bases removed from V and 0 bases from J, the gap between germline ends came to 11 bases. This CDR3 is built from 14 residues. The germline gives CDR1 MNHEY, CDR2 SVGEGT. The CDR3 loop is CASEIGPNTGELFF. The CDR3 region has the DNA TGTGCCAGTGAGATCGGACCGAACACCGGGGAGCTGTTTTTT.

The CDR3 protein is CASSLSTVNEQFF. The CDR3 region has the DNA TGTGCCAGCAGTTTATCGACAGTCAATGAGCAGTTCTTC. This chain connects TRBV27 to TRBJ2-1, with TRBD1 as a possible D gene (5 bases). This CDR3 has 13 residues. The germline CDR1 and CDR2 sequences are MNHEY and SMNVEV (reference sequence). With 0 bases removed from V and 6 bases from J, the gap between germline ends came to 6 bases.

The rearrangement uses TRBV12-3 or TRBV12-4 and TRBJ2-5, with D tentatively TRBD1 (6 bases). V dropped 6 bases and J dropped 4 bases, with 18 bases sitting between them. CDR3 size: 15 residues. The CDR3 region is CASSGAQGVGETQYF. CDR3 nucleotide sequence: TGTGCCAGCAGCGGTGCACAGGGAGTCGGAGAGACCCAGTACTTC.

V is TRBV4-1 and J is TRBJ2-2, with TRBD2 identical over 13 bases. Germline V gives CDR1 MGHRA, CDR2 YSYEKL. Trimming removed 1 base from V and 5 bases from J; junction bases left unmatched: 7. The CDR3 runs 18 residues. This CDR3 reads CASSQGTSGGPHTGELFF. In nucleotides, the CDR3 is TGCGCCAGCAGCCAAGGGACTAGCGGGGGCCCCCATACCGGGGAGCTGTTTTTT.

The chain recombines TRBV29-1 with TRBJ1-1; no definite D call. The CDR3 loop spans 12 amino acids. V lost 5 bases to trimming and J lost 0 bases, with 7 bases between them. Per the germline V gene, CDR1 is SQVTM and CDR2 is ANQGSEA. The CDR3 DNA follows: TGCAGCGTTTATACAGTGAACACTGAAGCTTTCTTT. Residues: CSVYTVNTEAFF.

The chain uses TRBV29-1 and TRBJ2-2; D is uncertain. V lost 1 base to trimming and J lost 0 bases, with 12 bases between them. Germline V gene data show CDR1 as SQVTM and CDR2 as ANQGSEA. The CDR3 spans 16 residues. The CDR3 DNA reads TGCAGCGTTGAAGGGGCGCCTTGGGCGAACACCGGGGAGCTGTTTTTT. Translating gives CSVEGAPWANTGELFF.

The chain joins TRBV5-1 to TRBJ2-1, with D possibly being TRBD2 (6 bases). The CDR3 is 14 amino acids. The germline CDR1 and CDR2 sequences are SGHRS and YFSETQ. Between the trimmed V and J ends, which lost 0 bases and 6 bases, there was a span of 10 bases. The CDR3 nucleotides read TGCGCCAGCAGCTTGGATTTTAGCGGCAATGAGCAGTTCTTC. It codes for CASSLDFSGNEQFF. The whole variable domain, filled in from reference TRBV5-1 and TRBJ2-1, reads KAGVTQTPRYLIKTRGQQVTLSCSPISGHRSVSWYQQTPGQGLQFLFEYFSETQRNKGNFPGRFSGRQFSNSRSEMNVSTLELGDSALYLCASSLDFSGNEQFFGPGTRLTVL.

This chain connects TRBV7-9 to TRBJ1-2; D is ambiguous. The CDR3 loop spans 15 amino acids. The germline V gene encodes CDR1 SEHNR and CDR2 FQNEAQ (reference sequence). Trimming pared 5 bases from V and 4 bases from J, leaving 17 bases between. CDR3 coding DNA: TGTGCCAGCAGCCGTGACATAACCCTTGGCTATGGCTACACCTTC. Translation gives CASSRDITLGYGYTF.

This rearrangement joins TRBV19 to TRBJ1-1; no firm D call. The CDR3 spans 12 residues. Germline CDR1 and CDR2: LNHDA and SQIVND (reference sequence). Trimming took off 7 bases at V and 1 base at J, with 7 bases between the two ends. This CDR3 reads CASKSANTEAFF. In nucleotides, the CDR3 is TGTGCCAGTAAAAGTGCGAACACTGAAGCTTTCTTT.

The rearrangement links TRBV29-1 to TRBJ1-2; perhaps TRBD1 as D (5 bases). V was pared by 0 bases and J by 4 bases, with 9 bases between. The germline gives CDR1 SQVTM, CDR2 ANQGSEA. This CDR3 contains 13 residues. The CDR3 sequence is CSVEDREGYGYTF. The CDR3 DNA follows: TGCAGCGTTGAAGACAGGGAGGGCTATGGCTACACCTTC.

The CDR3 reads CASSQGAHASYEQYF. CDR3 DNA: TGCGCCAGCAGCCAAGGAGCCCATGCCTCCTACGAGCAGTACTTC. The chain uses TRBV4-1 and TRBJ2-7; D is ambiguous. Trimming took off 1 base at V and 0 bases at J, with 10 bases between the two ends. The CDR3 runs 15 residues. From germline, CDR1 is MGHRA and CDR2 YSYEKL.

The chain uses TRBV3-1 and TRBJ2-3, with D maybe TRBD2 (5 bases). The CDR3 has 12 amino acids. Per the germline V gene, CDR1 is LGHDT and CDR2 is YNNKEL (reference sequence). Trimming took off 5 bases at V and 3 bases at J, with 6 bases between the two ends. The CDR3 coding sequence is TGTGCCAGCAGCGAGGGAACAGATACGCAGTATTTT. Its protein is CASSEGTDTQYF.